The rows below give T cell receptor beta chains drawn from one sample of a study of vaccination and CD4 T cells after COVID-19. TCRdb itself ran the PCR reads through MiXCR, one entry per CDR3 protein. This sample yields approximately 12,000 distinct CDR3 sequences, of which approximately 64% are seen a single time; less than 9.5% belongs to the top ten. Which antigens these TCRs recognize remains unknown. The sequenced sample was CD4+ T cells from blood, cultured in vitro. The receptors come from a human donor who had recovered from COVID-19. Each CDR3 is given with its conserved first and last residue. The order of the fields is J gene, D gene, V gene, clone size, CDR3 DNA, CDR3 protein. D genes are given only for firm matches. A clone size is listed for some rows: how often the clone was seen (once, few, many), or a class if it is expanded.

TRBJ2-3	-	TRBV19	-	TGTGCCAGTAGTATGTTGGCACCGCGCGCAGATACGCAGTATTTT	CASSMLAPRADTQYF
TRBJ1-5	-	TRBV2	few	TGTGCCAGCAGTGAGGAGACCCGGCAGCCCCAGCATTTT	CASSEETRQPQHF
TRBJ1-2	TRBD1	TRBV2	few	TGTGCCAGCAACGACTGGACAGGGAGAGTCTATGGCTACACCTTC	CASNDWTGRVYGYTF
TRBJ1-1	TRBD1	TRBV19	-	TGTGCCAGTAGTCCACCAATCCGGGACAGAATTTACACTGAAGCTTTCTTT	CASSPPIRDRIYTEAFF
TRBJ2-2	-	TRBV7-9	-	TGTGCCAGCAGCCGGGGACTGGTGAACACCGGGGAGCTGTTTTTT	CASSRGLVNTGELFF
TRBJ1-5	TRBD1	TRBV20-1	-	TGCAGTGCTAGGACCGGGACAGGGGGCCTTCGGGGCAATCAGCCCCAGCATTTT	CSARTGTGGLRGNQPQHF
TRBJ2-7	-	TRBV27	few	TGTGCCAGCAGTTTTGGCCACGAGCAGTACTTC	CASSFGHEQYF
TRBJ2-7	TRBD1	TRBV20-1	few	TGCAGTGCCAGACAGGGAGCCTACGAGCAGTACTTC	CSARQGAYEQYF
TRBJ1-4	-	TRBV5-4	few	TGTGCCAGCAGCTTGTACGGGCGCGATGAAAAACTGTTTTTT	CASSLYGRDEKLFF
TRBJ2-7	-	TRBV5-6	-	TGTGCCAGCAGCTTGGGTCACGAGCAGTACTTC	CASSLGHEQYF